Listed below are T cell receptor beta chains from one sample, sequenced in a study of shared clonotypes between healthy human individuals. TCRdb's copy holds only in-frame clones and misses some; the assay was immunoSEQ multiplex PCR. The sample consists of approximately 720,000 clones, about 91% of them appearing once. Sample: naive CD8+ T cells sorted from blood. These receptors all stem from a young man in good health. CDR3s include the opening cysteine and the closing phenylalanine or tryptophan. The order of the fields is J gene, D gene, V gene, CDR3 protein, CDR3 DNA. D genes are given only for firm matches.

TRBJ2-5 | . | TRBV13 | CASSLAAQETQYF | TGTGCCAGCAGCTTAGCGGCACAAGAGACCCAGTACTTC
TRBJ2-1 | TRBD1 | TRBV15 | CATSRGQGANEQFF | TGTGCCACCAGCAGGGGACAGGGGGCGAATGAGCAGTTCTTC
TRBJ2-2 | . | TRBV7-9 | CASSSKVESMPGELFF | TGTGCCAGCAGCTCGAAGGTGGAGTCTATGCCGGGGGAGCTGTTTTTT
TRBJ2-1 | TRBD2 | TRBV19 | CASSDQETGLAVGEQFF | TGTGCCAGTAGTGACCAAGAAACGGGACTAGCGGTTGGTGAGCAGTTCTTC
TRBJ2-3 | TRBD1 | TRBV28 | CASSLISKWDRGLGSTDTQYF | TGTGCCAGCAGTTTAATCTCTAAGTGGGACAGGGGGCTAGGAAGCACAGATACGCAGTATTTT
TRBJ2-4 | TRBD2 | TRBV29-1 | CSVAGTSEYIQYF | TGCAGCGTGGCCGGGACTAGTGAGTACATTCAGTACTTC
TRBJ2-7 | . | TRBV5-1 | CASSAEYPYEQYF | TGCGCCAGCAGCGCCGAATACCCCTACGAGCAGTACTTC
TRBJ2-2 | TRBD2 | TRBV10-3 | CAISATSGNTGELFF | TGTGCCATCAGCGCGACTAGCGGTAACACCGGGGAGCTGTTTTTT
TRBJ2-1 | TRBD2 | TRBV7-6 | CASSFGAGDLHEQFF | TGTGCCAGCAGCTTCGGAGCGGGAGATCTCCATGAGCAGTTCTTC
TRBJ1-2 | . | TRBV9 | CASTTGALGYTF | TGTGCCAGCACGACCGGGGCGCTTGGCTACACCTTC
TRBJ2-3 | TRBD2 | TRBV9 | CASSEASGEVGDTQYF | TGTGCCAGCAGCGAAGCTAGCGGGGAAGTAGGAGATACGCAGTATTTT
TRBJ1-3 | . | TRBV6-6 | CASSYSSLSSGNTIYF | TGTGCCAGCAGTTACTCGTCGTTGAGCTCTGGAAACACCATATATTTT